The next 30 T cell receptor beta chains were all read from a single sample in a study of Ad26.COV2.S vaccination and SARS-CoV-2 variants (dated by TCRdb to about 2021). Per the publication, the treatment or condition label means: roughly 20 received Ad26.COV2.S at low or high dose, single or two shots; several received placebo; per-sample allocation not given. Repertoires of vaccine and placebo recipients were sequenced from samples taken on day 63 after the first injection. The method was the immunoSEQ multiplex PCR assay. The clones in this table, taken by TCRdb from immuneACCESS, are in-frame only. Not every clone is retained; where verified, under half of the shortfall comes from an unresolved V gene, and the cause of the rest is unknown. The sample data list about 500,000 clones, and 89% of these were observed just once. More than 1.5% of the sample is held by the ten biggest clonotypes. This material consisted of peripheral blood, taken in a trial of Ad26.COV2.S vaccine versus placebo. The receptors were gathered from a person aged 18 to 59 who received the Ad26.COV2.S COVID-19 vaccine or a placebo.

The chain combines TRBV19 with TRBJ2-3, with TRBD1 matching over 7 bases. Trimming took 7 bases from V and 1 from J; bases not matched to a gene: 20. Looked up from germline, CDR1 is LNHDA and CDR2 is SQIVND (reference sequence). The CDR3 sequence is 19 residues long. DNA for the CDR3: TGTGCCAGTAAGACTTCGCTCGCTGGGACAGCCACAGGCACAGATACGCAGTATTTT. Amino acids: CASKTSLAGTATGTDTQYF.

The chain carries TRBV4-2 and TRBJ2-5; D possibly corresponds to TRBD2 (5 bases). The CDR3 totals 12 residues. From germline, CDR1 is LGHNA and CDR2 YNFKEQ. V lost 2 bases and J 5 bases, leaving 6 bases between the germline ends. DNA for the CDR3: TGTGCCAGCAGCCAACAGCGGGAGACCCAGTACTTC. Encoded protein: CASSQQRETQYF.

The count of this clone is one. The chain couples TRBV19 to TRBJ1-4; 9 nucleotides align to TRBD1. Trimming cost V 3 bases and J 7 bases; bases outside gene matches: 21. The CDR3 runs to 20 residues. Looked up from germline, CDR1 is LNHDA and CDR2 is SQIVND (reference sequence). Here the CDR3 DNA reads TGTGCCAGTAGTATCGGCTTAACGGGACAGGGAAAGGGTATTGGTGAAAAACTGTTTTTT. It translates to CASSIGLTGQGKGIGEKLFF.

The chain combines TRBV7-9 with TRBJ2-3; TRBD2 matches at 15 bases. This CDR3 comprises 18 residues. Trimming removed 7 bases from V and 2 bases from J; junction bases left unmatched: 10. Germline-derived CDR1 and CDR2 are SEHNR and FQNEAQ (reference sequence). For the CDR3, the DNA is TGTGCCAGCAACCCGGGACTAGCGGGAGGTCGCAACACAGATACGCAGTATTTT. This codes for CASNPGLAGGRNTDTQYF. The variable domain in full, completed from reference TRBV7-9 and TRBJ2-3, reads DTGVSQNPRHKITKRGQNVTFRCDPISEHNRLYWYRQTLGQGPEFLTYFQNEAQLEKSRLLSDRFSAERPKGSFSTLEIQRTEQGDSAMYLCASNPGLAGGRNTDTQYFGPGTRLTVL.

This clone was observed a handful of times. The chain has TRBV19 and TRBJ1-3; TRBD1 is a possible D gene (6 bases). From germline, CDR1 is LNHDA and CDR2 SQIVND (reference sequence). This CDR3 is built from 15 residues. Trimming removed 7 bases from V and 2 bases from J, with 15 bases in between. CDR3 nucleotide sequence: TGTGCCAGTAAAGGGGGGCGCCGCGCTGGAAACACCATATATTTT. It is translated as CASKGGRRAGNTIYF.

The chain couples TRBV20-1 to TRBJ2-1; D is ambiguous. Germline V CDR1 and CDR2: DFQATT, SNEGSKA (reference sequence). The CDR3 is made up of 9 amino acids. The V and J ends lost 3 bases and 8 bases respectively, with 2 bases between them. The CDR3 here is CSARDEQFF. CDR3 nucleotides: TGCAGTGCTAGGGATGAGCAGTTCTTC.

The rearrangement uses TRBV24-1 and TRBJ1-1, with D perhaps matching TRBD1 (6 bases). Germline values: CDR1 KGHDR, CDR2 SFDVKD. The length of the CDR3 is 14 residues. V lost 5 bases, J lost 6 bases, and 15 bases lay in between. The CDR3 here is CATSVWGRGAEAFF. As DNA, the CDR3 is TGTGCCACCAGTGTGTGGGGGAGGGGGGCTGAAGCTTTCTTT.

V and J are TRBV19 and TRBJ1-2; D may be TRBD1 (6 bases). Trimming removed 6 bases from V and 2 bases from J, with 10 bases in between. The CDR3 sequence is 13 residues long. CDR1 is LNHDA and CDR2 is SQIVND in the germline V gene (reference sequence). CDR3 loop: CASRHQGNYGYTF. For the CDR3, the DNA is TGTGCCAGTAGACATCAGGGGAACTATGGCTACACCTTC.

The CDR3 protein is CASSHGGHGGDEKLFF. The CDR3 DNA reads TGTGCCAGCAGTCACGGAGGGCACGGGGGTGATGAAAAACTGTTTTTT. The chain recombines TRBV6-6 with TRBJ1-4, with a possible D match to TRBD1 (5 bases). V gave up 5 bases and J gave up 6 bases, with 19 bases separating them. This CDR3 contains 16 residues. Germline assignment: CDR1 MNHNY and CDR2 SVGAGI (reference sequence).

The chain is built from TRBV19 and TRBJ1-1, with D tentatively TRBD1 (6 bases). From germline, CDR1 is LNHDA and CDR2 SQIVND (reference sequence). Trimming left V 3 bases short and J 8 bases short, with 16 bases between. The length of the CDR3 is 14 residues. The CDR3 is CASSITTTGTEAFF. Written as DNA, the CDR3 is TGTGCCAGTAGTATTACCACGACCGGGACAGAAGCTTTCTTT.

The chain couples TRBV11-2 to TRBJ1-6; unclear D gene. The CDR3 runs to 14 residues. Germline CDR1 and CDR2: SGHAT and FQNNGV. Trimming stripped 3 bases from V and 5 bases from J, with 8 bases between. CDR3 amino acids: CASSFFTDNSPLHF. The DNA for the CDR3 is TGTGCCAGCAGCTTTTTCACCGATAATTCACCCCTCCACTTT.

The chain has TRBV11-2 and TRBJ1-5; no clear D gene. Trimming cost V 4 bases and J 2 bases, with 18 bases left between them. Germline V CDR1 and CDR2: SGHAT, FQNNGV. The CDR3 length is 17 residues. The CDR3 spells CASSSRYDNGRNQPQHF. The CDR3 DNA is TGTGCCAGCAGCTCGCGATACGATAACGGACGCAATCAGCCCCAGCATTTT.

This clone was recorded once. The chain recombines TRBV11-2 with TRBJ1-2; D may be TRBD1 (5 bases). Trimming left V 3 bases short and J 0 bases short, with 14 bases between. Looked up from germline, CDR1 is SGHAT and CDR2 is FQNNGV. This CDR3 has 16 residues. CDR3 coding DNA: TGTGCCAGCAGCTTCTCGACCCCGACAGCTAACTATGGCTACACCTTC. Translating gives CASSFSTPTANYGYTF. The entire variable domain, with the rest obtained from reference TRBV11-2 and TRBJ1-2, is as follows: EAGVAQSPRYKIIEKRQSVAFWCNPISGHATLYWYQQILGQGPKLLIQFQNNGVVDDSQLPKDRFSAERLKGVDSTLKIQPAKLEDSAVYLCASSFSTPTANYGYTFGSGTRLTVV.

This chain uses TRBV7-9 with TRBJ2-7; D gene uncertain. Trimming cost V 5 bases and J 4 bases, with 18 bases left between them. In germline, CDR1 is SEHNR, CDR2 FQNEAQ (reference sequence). CDR3 length equals 15 residues. CDR3 coding DNA: TGTGCCAGCAGCCCAGAGGAAGGTAATCGGTACGAGCAGTACTTC. Translation gives CASSPEEGNRYEQYF.

To note about this clone: A read error may produce the germline difference seen at one junction end. The CDR3 DNA is TGTGCCAGCTCCCCACAACTCGCCGGGACAGCTGATGAGCAGTTCTTC. Residues: CASSPQLAGTADEQFF. This sequence joins TRBV18 and TRBJ2-1; 7 nucleotides match TRBD1. The germline V gene encodes CDR1 KGHSH and CDR2 LQKENI. This CDR3 contains 16 residues.

This chain links TRBV6-5 with TRBJ2-7, with a possible D match to TRBD2 (5 bases). This CDR3 has 16 residues. Looked up from germline, CDR1 is MNHEY and CDR2 is SVGAGI. Trimming took off 4 bases at V and 2 bases at J, with 18 bases between the two ends. CDR3 sequence: CASSSFPQDFPYEQYF. The CDR3 nucleotides are TGTGCCAGCAGTTCGTTCCCCCAGGACTTTCCCTACGAGCAGTACTTC.

The chain recombines TRBV5-5 with TRBJ1-4, with unresolved D. The germline gives CDR1 SGHKS, CDR2 YYEKEE (reference sequence). This CDR3 is built from 15 residues. Trimming took 1 base from V and 5 from J, leaving 12 bases between them. DNA of the CDR3: TGTGCCAGCAGCTTGTATGTCACCCCCAATGAAAAACTGTTTTTT. Its protein product is CASSLYVTPNEKLFF.

The chain carries TRBV10-3 and TRBJ1-5; tentatively, D is TRBD1 (5 bases). This CDR3 is built from 13 residues. Trimming took 6 bases from V and 3 from J, leaving 9 bases between them. Germline values: CDR1 ENHRY, CDR2 SYGVKD. The CDR3 loop reads CAIRDSVNQPQHF. In DNA, the CDR3 is TGTGCCATCAGAGACAGTGTCAATCAGCCCCAGCATTTT.

In its sample, this clone was seen once. J is TRBJ1-2 and V is TRBV4-3, with D unresolved. Per germline, CDR1 LGHNA and CDR2 YSLEER. CDR3 length: 16 residues. Trimming left V 4 bases short and J 3 bases short, with 18 bases between. The CDR3 DNA follows: TGCGCCAGCAGCCGAAATCTAGGTTCCGTGCACTATGGCTACACCTTC. Its translation: CASSRNLGSVHYGYTF.

The rearrangement uses TRBV3-1 (or the pseudogene TRBV3-2) and TRBJ2-1, with 11 bases fitting TRBD1. The germline V gene has CDR1 LGHDT and CDR2 YNNKEL (reference sequence). The CDR3 has 17 amino acids. The V and J ends lost 4 bases and 7 bases, in that order; junction bases with no gene match: 12. The CDR3 DNA reads TGTGCCAGCAGCCCCAATAAAGGCGGGACAGGGGGTAATGAGCAGTTCTTC. Protein: CASSPNKGGTGGNEQFF.

V usage is TRBV2 and J usage is TRBJ2-2; D not certain. Germline V gene lookup returns CDR1 SNHLY and CDR2 FYNNEI. Trimming removed 6 bases at V and 1 base at J, with 12 bases between. This CDR3 spans 15 amino acids. As DNA, the CDR3 is TGTGCCAGCAGGGGCTCAAGCGTGAACACCGGGGAGCTGTTTTTT. The encoded protein is CASRGSSVNTGELFF.

This clone has only one observation. This chain joins TRBV2 and TRBJ1-1; D gene unclear. Trimming removed 7 bases from V and 6 bases from J, with 15 bases in between. Germline CDR1 is SNHLY and CDR2 is FYNNEI. This CDR3 contains 13 residues. The CDR3 sequence: CASIGLVSSEAFF. The CDR3 DNA reads as TGTGCCAGCATTGGTTTAGTCTCTTCTGAAGCTTTCTTT.

V gene TRBV28 combines with J gene TRBJ2-5, with D perhaps TRBD2 (6 bases). Between the trimmed V and J ends, which lost 3 bases and 10 bases, there was a span of 12 bases. Looked up from germline, CDR1 is MDHEN and CDR2 is SYDVKM. The CDR3 runs to 12 residues. CDR3 coding DNA: TGTGCCAGCAGTTTGACCGGGGGTAACCAGTACTTC. Its translation is CASSLTGGNQYF.

V usage is TRBV12-5 and J usage is TRBJ1-5; a weak D match, TRBD1 (6 bases). Trimming removed 9 bases from V and 3 bases from J, with 15 bases in between. The CDR3 runs to 14 residues. CDR1 and CDR2 from the germline V gene are LGHNT and FRNRAP. CDR3 region: CASTLRQVNQPQHF. CDR3 in DNA: TGTGCTAGCACGTTAAGACAGGTCAATCAGCCCCAGCATTTT.

The J gene is TRBJ2-5, the V gene TRBV7-2; 12 bases are a match to TRBD2. The CDR3 has 14 amino acids. Germline trimming cut 7 bases from V and 6 bases from J; bases unmatched to any gene: 6. From germline, CDR1 is SGHTA and CDR2 FQGNSA. CDR3 sequence: CASISTSGGQTQYF. CDR3 sequence (DNA): TGTGCCAGCATCTCGACTAGCGGGGGTCAGACCCAGTACTTC. The entire variable domain, with the rest obtained from reference TRBV7-2 and TRBJ2-5, is as follows: GAGVSQSPSNKVTEKGKDVELRCDPISGHTALYWYRQSLGQGLEFLIYFQGNSAPDKSGLPSDRFSAERTGGSVSTLTIQRTQQEDSAVYLCASISTSGGQTQYFGPGTRLLVL.

The chain links TRBV5-5 to TRBJ2-7, with TRBD1 as a possible D gene (5 bases). The CDR3 runs 15 residues. The germline CDR1 and CDR2 sequences are SGHKS and YYEKEE (reference sequence). V was clipped by 1 base and J by 2 bases, with 13 bases between them. CDR3 nucleotide sequence: TGTGCCAGCAGCTTGAACGTCAGGGAAACCTACGAGCAGTACTTC. Protein: CASSLNVRETYEQYF.

Only one count was recorded for this clone. The J gene is TRBJ1-4, the V gene TRBV6-1; weak D call: TRBD1 (6 bases). CDR1 and CDR2 from the germline V gene are MNHNS and SASEGT. V dropped 0 bases and J dropped 5 bases, with 13 bases sitting between them. This CDR3 is built from 16 residues. The CDR3, as DNA: TGTGCCAGCAGTGAAGCCCTCACAGGGTCCAATGAAAAACTGTTTTTT. It encodes CASSEALTGSNEKLFF.

This clone was seen just once. The CDR3 DNA reads as TGTGCCAGTAGTATCCAATTAACGCCGGCGGGGAGCAATCAGCCCCAGCATTTT. It is translated as CASSIQLTPAGSNQPQHF. This chain uses TRBV19 with TRBJ1-5, with D uncertain. The CDR3 consists of 18 residues. From germline, CDR1 is LNHDA and CDR2 SQIVND (reference sequence). V was cut by 3 bases and J by 1 base, with 19 bases left in between.

This CDR3 reads CASSRQGVYEQYF. Written as DNA, the CDR3 is TGCGCCAGCAGCCGACAGGGGGTCTACGAGCAGTACTTC. V and J are TRBV5-1 and TRBJ2-7; TRBD1 matches 9 bases. V shed 4 bases, J shed 3 bases, and the junction held 2 bases outside the gene matches. CDR1 is SGHRS and CDR2 is YFSETQ in the germline V gene. The CDR3 contains 13 residues.

This chain connects TRBV15 to TRBJ1-2; D remains ambiguous. Trimming shortened V by 1 base and J by 8 bases, and 8 bases separated the two germline ends. Germline V gene sequence: CDR1 LNHNV, CDR2 YYDKDF (reference sequence). The CDR3 sequence is 12 residues long. The CDR3 is CATSRALFGYTF. CDR3 sequence (DNA): TGTGCCACCAGCAGAGCCCTGTTCGGCTACACCTTC.